This T cell receptor beta chain was recorded in a study of blood T cell repertoires in COVID-19. Study as a whole: COVID-19 samples, acute and convalescent, were from the United States, Italy and Spain. PBMCs, B-cell-depleted T cells, or T cells provided the cDNA or gDNA that made up the material.

Measured with immunoSEQ multiplex PCR; TCRdb has only the in-frame clones, and not every one. The sample consists of some 300,000 clones, about 91% of them appearing once. CDR3 length equals 16 residues. V was clipped by 7 bases and J by 0 bases, with 13 bases between them. Per the germline V gene, CDR1 is LNHDA and CDR2 is SQIVND (reference sequence). Material for sequencing was peripheral blood. The chain links TRBV19 to TRBJ2-6; D might be TRBD2 (5 bases). The origin of this receptor is a woman in her 30s who had recovered from COVID-19. In DNA form, the CDR3 reads TGTGCCAGTACTTTGGCAGCGGTCTCTGGGGCCAACGTCCTGACTTTC. Translating gives CASTLAAVSGANVLTF.